These T cell receptor beta chains were read from a single sample in a study of control samples from healthy donors and cancer patients. Only in-frame clones appear in the TCRdb table, and some are missing; sequencing was by immunoSEQ multiplex PCR. The table lists fewer than 300,000 clones, over 75% of them singletons. Input material: PBMCs. The origin of the receptors is a woman aged 55-69 years with lung cancer. The CDR3 runs from the conserved cysteine through the conserved F or W. A D gene is named only where the DNA matches it firmly. A row's size may be missing; if present it is once, few, many or a size class.

TRBV20-1	TRBD2	TRBJ2-3	NA	TGCAGTGCTAGTGTCGCGGGGGGACGAGCAGATACGCAGTATTTT	CSASVAGGRADTQYF
TRBV28	NA	TRBJ2-3	NA	TGTGCCAGCAGGGCGAGTCTTGCAGATACGCAGTATTTT	CASRASLADTQYF
TRBV5-1	NA	TRBJ1-1	NA	TGCGCCAGCAGCCCGACAGTAGGCACTGAAGCTTTCTTT	CASSPTVGTEAFF
TRBV6-4	NA	TRBJ2-3	NA	TGTGCCAGCAGTGACGCGGGCACAGATACGCAGTATTTT	CASSDAGTDTQYF
TRBV2	NA	TRBJ2-7	NA	TGTGCCAGCAGACAGGGAATCTACGAGCAGTACTTC	CASRQGIYEQYF
TRBV10-3	NA	TRBJ2-1	NA	TGTGCCATCAGCAATACAGGGCTCTACAATGAGCAGTTCTTC	CAISNTGLYNEQFF
TRBV5-6	NA	TRBJ1-6	NA	TGTGCCAGCAGCCCTAGACAGACAGATAATTCACCCCTCCACTTT	CASSPRQTDNSPLHF
TRBV5-1	TRBD2	TRBJ2-7	NA	TGCGCCAGCAGCTCGGGAGGTCTAGCCGATTCCTACGAGCAGTACTTC	CASSSGGLADSYEQYF
TRBV6-1	NA	TRBJ1-2	NA	TGTGCCAGCAGTGAGACAGGACGGGAACCGAACTATGGCTACACCTTC	CASSETGREPNYGYTF
TRBV28	TRBD1	TRBJ2-2	NA	TGTGCCAGCAACCCGTCGGACAGGGGGCCGAGCACCGGGGAGCTGTTTTTT	CASNPSDRGPSTGELFF
TRBV11-2	NA	TRBJ2-3	once	TGTGCCAGCAGGTTAGCCGGTTCAGATACGCAGTATTTT	CASRLAGSDTQYF
TRBV4-1	NA	TRBJ2-3	once	TGCGCCAGCAGCCACCCACCACCTCCCCGCACACATACGCAGTATTTT	CASSHPPPPRTHTQYF
TRBV19	NA	TRBJ2-2	NA	TGTGCCAGCGGGGGCCGGGCCAGGAACACCGGGGAGCTGTTTTTT	CASGGRARNTGELFF
TRBV30	TRBD2	TRBJ2-7	NA	TGTGCCTGGAGTGCAGCCGGCGGGGGGGGCTACGAGCAGTACTTC	CAWSAAGGGGYEQYF
TRBV10-3	TRBD1	TRBJ2-7	NA	TGTGCCATCATGAGGGGGCAATCCTACGAGCAGTACTTC	CAIMRGQSYEQYF
TRBV11-3	NA	TRBJ2-1	once	TGTGCCAGCAGCATAGAATTCAGGGTCTACAATGAGCAGTTCTTC	CASSIEFRVYNEQFF
TRBV4-2	TRBD2	TRBJ2-1	NA	TGTGCCAGCAGCCACACCCCGGGACTAAAGTATTATGAGCAGTTCTTC	CASSHTPGLKYYEQFF
TRBV19	NA	TRBJ1-1	NA	TGTGCCAGTAGGGCCCGGGGGCGCGGGGACACTGAAGCTTTCTTT	CASRARGRGDTEAFF
TRBV2	TRBD1	TRBJ1-1	NA	TGTGCCAGCAGTACACCTGGGACAGGGAGGGGTGAAGCTTTCTTT	CASSTPGTGRGEAFF
TRBV5-5	TRBD2	TRBJ2-2	NA	TGTGCCAGCAGCCCCTCTGGGAGGGGTAGGACCGGGGAGCTGTTTTTT	CASSPSGRGRTGELFF
TRBV10-3	NA	TRBJ1-1	NA	TGTGCCATCAGGGGGGCCGAGGGGGCTGAAGCTTTCTTT	CAIRGAEGAEAFF
TRBV2	NA	TRBJ1-1	NA	TGTGCCAGCAGGGGGGACCTTGCGTGGGCTTTCTTT	CASRGDLAWAFF
TRBV20-1	NA	TRBJ1-2	NA	TGCAGTGCTAGTCCTCAGGGGTCGATCTATGGCTACACCTTC	CSASPQGSIYGYTF
TRBV19	NA	TRBJ1-2	NA	TGTGCCAGTAGTATAGATAACAGCGCTAACTATGGCTACACCTTC	CASSIDNSANYGYTF
TRBV19	NA	TRBJ1-2	NA	TGTGCCAGTAGTAGAGCGGGGTACAGCTATGGCTACACCTTC	CASSRAGYSYGYTF
TRBV7-8	NA	TRBJ1-1	NA	TGTGCCAGCAGCTTAGGGTGGCAAAAAGACCAAGCTTTCTTT	CASSLGWQKDQAFF
TRBV7-3	TRBD1	TRBJ2-2	NA	TGTGCCAGCAGTACAGGGGGGTCCTACCCCGGGGAGCTGTTTTTT	CASSTGGSYPGELFF
TRBV29-1	NA	TRBJ2-7	NA	TGCAGCGTCCTTTCCTACGAGCAGTACTTC	CSVLSYEQYF
TRBV10-2	TRBD1	TRBJ1-2	NA	TGCGCCAGCAGTGATATTCTAGACAGGGCCTATGGCTACACCTTC	CASSDILDRAYGYTF
TRBV6-5	NA	TRBJ2-7	NA	TGTGCCAGCAGTTACAGAGCAGGGAGCTACGAGCAGTACTTC	CASSYRAGSYEQYF
TRBV11-1	NA	TRBJ1-1	NA	TGTGCCAGCAGCATCAGGTGGGCCGCGGAAACTGAAGCTTTCTTT	CASSIRWAAETEAFF